This TCR beta chain stems from a study of response to subunit inactivated influenza vaccine. Broader study findings: Researchers suggested that each seasonal influenza vaccination recruits few new T cells.

As concerns this clonotype: Its antigen is as yet unknown.

V dropped 2 bases and J dropped 5 bases, with 18 bases sitting between them. The CDR3 extends over 16 amino acids. Germline V lookup: CDR1 SEHNR, CDR2 FQNEAQ (reference sequence). TCRdb re-called the RT-PCR reads with MiXCR, one entry per CDR3 protein. The table records about 800,000 distinct CDR3 sequences, 21% of them present only once. The input for sequencing was PBMCs from blood, taken about 5 days after vaccination. The rearrangement joins TRBV7-9 to TRBJ1-2, with D possibly matching TRBD1 (6 bases). The source is a man aged 50-59 years who received an inactivated influenza vaccine. DNA for the CDR3: TGTGCCAGCAGCTTACTCAACTCGGACAGTGTTTATGGCTACACCTTC. This codes for CASSLLNSDSVYGYTF.